Below, 26 T cell receptor beta chains from the same sample are listed, as sequenced in a study of CD8 T cells in ankylosing spondylitis. TCRdb reprocessed the 5' RACE reads with MiXCR, giving one entry per CDR3 protein. The sample yields 350,000 or so distinct CDR3 sequences, 9.5% to 13% seen once. Sequences were obtained from blood, either unsorted or a sorted T cell fraction (not recorded which). These receptors originate from a female donor with ankylosing spondylitis or in good health (not recorded which).

This chain connects TRBV7-8 to TRBJ2-7; D is possibly TRBD1 (6 bases). V lost 3 bases and J lost 7, with 16 bases in between. The CDR3 is 14 amino acids. Germline V gene data show CDR1 as SGHVS and CDR2 as FQNEAQ. The CDR3 bases are TGTGCCAGCAGCTTTCCGAGCAGGGGCGAAGAGCAGTACTTC. Translated, it gives CASSFPSRGEEQYF.

This clonotype came up many times. J is TRBJ1-1 and V is TRBV24-1; D uncertain. Germline V lookup: CDR1 KGHDR, CDR2 SFDVKD. V lost 3 bases and J lost 3, with 7 bases in between. The CDR3 totals 13 residues. This CDR3 reads CATSDTQDTEAFF. The CDR3 nucleotides are TGTGCCACCAGTGATACCCAGGACACTGAAGCTTTCTTT.

This chain uses TRBV25-1 with TRBJ1-1; D may be TRBD1 (5 bases). Germline V gives CDR1 MGHDK, CDR2 SYGVNS. Trimming pared 6 bases from V and 11 bases from J, leaving 16 bases between. This CDR3 region has 12 residues. CDR3: CASSGDRRGAFF. The DNA of the CDR3 is TGTGCCAGCAGCGGGGACCGCCGAGGGGCTTTCTTT.

This clonotype was found many times. This sequence joins TRBV7-9 and TRBJ1-2; no definite D call. CDR1 and CDR2 from the germline V gene are SEHNR and FQNEAQ (reference sequence). This CDR3 is built from 13 residues. Trimming cost V 5 bases and J 8 bases, with 15 bases left between them. The CDR3 spells CASSGKIGGGYTF. The CDR3 DNA follows: TGTGCCAGCAGCGGGAAAATCGGCGGCGGCTACACCTTC.

The sample holds many counts of this clonotype. The chain combines TRBV25-1 with TRBJ2-1; D unclear. Trimming removed 3 bases from V and 11 bases from J, with 5 bases in between. CDR1 MGHDK and CDR2 SYGVNS come from the germline V gene. This CDR3 has 10 amino acids. The CDR3 loop reads CASSEGKQFF. In DNA, the CDR3 is TGTGCCAGCAGTGAGGGAAAGCAGTTCTTC.

This clonotype was counted ten times or more. The chain is built from TRBV5-1 and TRBJ2-1; 9 bases align to TRBD2. Germline CDR1 SGHRS, CDR2 YFSETQ. Trimming at V came to 2 bases and at J to 4 bases, leaving 7 bases not matched to a gene. There are 16 residues in the CDR3. CDR3 region: CASSLTPLAGYNEQFF. The CDR3 coding sequence is TGCGCCAGCAGCTTAACCCCGCTAGCGGGGTACAATGAGCAGTTCTTC. Looking up the rest from reference TRBV5-1 and TRBJ2-1 gives the full variable domain: KAGVTQTPRYLIKTRGQQVTLSCSPISGHRSVSWYQQTPGQGLQFLFEYFSETQRNKGNFPGRFSGRQFSNSRSEMNVSTLELGDSALYLCASSLTPLAGYNEQFFGPGTRLTVL.

This clonotype was found many times. The chain recombines TRBV12-3 or TRBV12-4 with TRBJ2-7; 8 nucleotides match TRBD2. This CDR3 contains 13 residues. Trimming at V came to 4 bases and at J to 7 bases, leaving 6 bases not matched to a gene. In DNA, the CDR3 is TGTGCCAGCAGTTCCAGCGGGAGAGGTGAGCAGTACTTC. Protein product: CASSSSGRGEQYF.

This clonotype occurred many times. V is TRBV25-1 and J is TRBJ2-6; D call uncertain. This CDR3 region has 17 residues. Germline V gene lookup returns CDR1 MGHDK and CDR2 SYGVNS. V lost 3 bases and J lost 3, with 15 bases in between. The CDR3 spells CASSETHANGGANVLTF. CDR3 DNA sequence: TGTGCCAGCAGTGAGACCCATGCCAACGGTGGGGCCAACGTCCTGACTTTC.

At least ten counts were recorded for this clonotype. The CDR3 sequence: CASSRWGSNEKLFF. The DNA for the CDR3 is TGCGCCAGCAGCCGATGGGGGTCTAATGAAAAACTGTTTTTT. V is TRBV4-3 and J is TRBJ1-4; weak D call: TRBD1 (5 bases). The CDR3 is made up of 14 amino acids. From germline, CDR1 is LGHNA and CDR2 YSLEER. The germline V and J ends were trimmed by 4 bases and 3 bases, with 9 bases remaining between them.

Ten or more counts support this clonotype. This rearrangement joins TRBV5-1 to TRBJ2-1; 13 positions agree with TRBD2. The CDR3 is 16 amino acids. Germline values: CDR1 SGHRS, CDR2 YFSETQ. The ends lost 3 bases at V and 9 bases at J; junction bases unmatched: 9. The CDR3 sequence: CASSSYTSGGGPEQFF. CDR3 nucleotide sequence: TGCGCCAGCAGCTCCTACACTAGCGGGGGGGGCCCTGAGCAGTTCTTC.

This clonotype was counted many times. The chain joins TRBV20-1 to TRBJ1-6, with a tentative D call TRBD1 (5 bases). The CDR3 is 15 amino acids. The V end lost 6 bases, the J end lost 5 bases, and 17 bases lay between the germline ends. Germline V gives CDR1 DFQATT, CDR2 SNEGSKA (reference sequence). The CDR3 sequence is CSAKIGPGNNSPLHF. CDR3 nucleotides: TGCAGTGCGAAGATAGGTCCAGGGAATAATTCACCCCTCCACTTT.

The J gene is TRBJ1-5, the V gene TRBV24-1; 8 bases agree with TRBD1. Germline V gives CDR1 KGHDR, CDR2 SFDVKD. Unmatched junction bases numbered 4, after V lost 12 bases and J lost 1 base. The CDR3 contains 13 residues. The CDR3 is CAATGGSNQPQHF. CDR3 coding DNA: TGTGCCGCAACAGGGGGGAGCAATCAGCCCCAGCATTTT.

This clonotype was recorded at least ten times. The chain carries TRBV29-1 and TRBJ2-1, with a weak D call TRBD1 (5 bases). CDR3 length: 10 residues. The germline V and J ends were trimmed by 4 bases and 11 bases, with 9 bases remaining between them. Germline values: CDR1 SQVTM, CDR2 ANQGSEA. CDR3 sequence reads: CSVAQGKQFF. CDR3 DNA: TGCAGCGTTGCTCAGGGAAAGCAGTTCTTC.

The table lists this clonotype with a few counts. V is TRBV27 and J is TRBJ2-7; 8 nucleotides match TRBD1. The V gene's germline CDR1 is MNHEY and CDR2 SMNVEV (reference sequence). The V segment lost 3 bases and the J segment 3 bases; nucleotides outside the gene matches: 4. The CDR3 spans 14 residues. The CDR3 DNA is TGTGCCAGCAGTTTTTCAGGGGGCGGCTACGAGCAGTACTTC. Translated, it gives CASSFSGGGYEQYF.

This clonotype was recorded at least ten times. The chain employs TRBV9 and TRBJ2-1, with TRBD2 matching over 9 bases. The CDR3 runs to 14 residues. CDR1 SGDLS and CDR2 YYNGEE come from the germline V gene. Unmatched junction bases numbered 4, after V lost 0 bases and J lost 9 bases. The CDR3 DNA reads as TGTGCCAGCAGCGTAGAAGCGGGAGGCGTTGAGCAGTTCTTC. Translation: CASSVEAGGVEQFF.

This clonotype was recorded many times. In nucleotides, the CDR3 is TGCGCCAGCAGCTTGGGGACACTATACAAGGACTATGGCTACACCTTC. Translation gives CASSLGTLYKDYGYTF. The chain combines TRBV5-1 with TRBJ1-2, with a weak D call TRBD1 (5 bases). From germline, CDR1 is SGHRS and CDR2 YFSETQ. CDR3 length: 16 residues. Trimming left V 0 bases short and J 3 bases short, with 15 bases between. The entire variable domain, with the rest obtained from reference TRBV5-1 and TRBJ1-2, is as follows: KAGVTQTPRYLIKTRGQQVTLSCSPISGHRSVSWYQQTPGQGLQFLFEYFSETQRNKGNFPGRFSGRQFSNSRSEMNVSTLELGDSALYLCASSLGTLYKDYGYTFGSGTRLTVV.

This chain links TRBV15 with TRBJ2-7; 9 bases fit TRBD1. The CDR3 consists of 14 residues. Trimming removed 6 bases from V and 9 bases from J; junction bases left unmatched: 12. The germline gives CDR1 LNHNV, CDR2 YYDKDF (reference sequence). The CDR3 DNA is TGTGCCACCAGTCAGAGCCGGACAGGGGTACTGCAGTACTTC. It encodes CATSQSRTGVLQYF.

This chain links TRBV12-3 or TRBV12-4 with TRBJ1-6; D might be TRBD1 (5 bases). The CDR3 spans 12 residues. Trimming cost V 3 bases and J 13 bases, with 10 bases left between them. The CDR3 DNA sequence: TGTGCCAGCAGTTTTGGGGACTTGCCCCTCCACTTT. Amino acid sequence: CASSFGDLPLHF.

The sample holds many counts of this clonotype. The chain carries TRBV5-1 and TRBJ1-6, with D possibly matching TRBD1 (5 bases). CDR3 length: 17 amino acids. Germline V CDR1 and CDR2: SGHRS, YFSETQ. V was pared by 4 bases and J by 0 bases, with 14 bases between. CDR3 in amino acids: CASSRGDGSSYNSPLHF. CDR3 coding DNA: TGCGCCAGCAGCAGGGGCGACGGGAGCTCCTATAATTCACCCCTCCACTTT. The full variable domain, rest sourced from reference TRBV5-1 and TRBJ1-6, is KAGVTQTPRYLIKTRGQQVTLSCSPISGHRSVSWYQQTPGQGLQFLFEYFSETQRNKGNFPGRFSGRQFSNSRSEMNVSTLELGDSALYLCASSRGDGSSYNSPLHFGNGTRLTVT.

On this clonotype itself: One end of the junction fails to match germline, which may point to a read error. The rearrangement links TRBV20-1 to TRBJ2-2; 11 nucleotides agree with TRBD2. The CDR3 contains 17 residues. In germline, CDR1 is DFQATT, CDR2 SNEGSKA (reference sequence). The CDR3: CCASGLAGGVGSGELFF. The CDR3 DNA sequence: TGCTGTGCCAGCGGGCTAGCGGGAGGAGTGGGGTCCGGGGAGCTGTTTTTT.

V gene TRBV5-1 combines with J gene TRBJ1-2; possible D gene TRBD1, 5 bases. This CDR3 spans 15 amino acids. With 0 bases removed from V and 3 bases from J, the gap between germline ends came to 12 bases. CDR1 is SGHRS and CDR2 is YFSETQ in the germline V gene. The CDR3 sequence is CASSLVPGWDYGYTF. CDR3 coding DNA: TGCGCCAGCAGCTTGGTACCAGGGTGGGACTATGGCTACACCTTC.

This clonotype has ten or more counts. The V and J genes are TRBV20-1 and TRBJ2-1; D uncertain. CDR3 size: 14 residues. V dropped 0 bases and J dropped 5 bases, with 11 bases sitting between them. Germline V CDR1 and CDR2: DFQATT, SNEGSKA (reference sequence). The CDR3 loop reads CSAREGRSNNEQFF. The CDR3 region has the DNA TGCAGTGCTAGAGAGGGCAGGAGCAACAATGAGCAGTTCTTC.

This clonotype occurred a few times. The chain joins TRBV20-1 to TRBJ2-5; D might be TRBD1 (6 bases). The V and J ends lost 1 base and 1 base respectively, with 10 bases between them. This CDR3 region has 14 residues. CDR1 and CDR2 from the germline V gene are DFQATT and SNEGSKA (reference sequence). CDR3 in amino acids: CSARGGQVQETQYF. The CDR3 DNA follows: TGCAGTGCTAGAGGGGGGCAGGTCCAAGAGACCCAGTACTTC.

This clonotype was detected many times. The rearrangement links TRBV7-2 to TRBJ2-3; weak D call: TRBD2 (6 bases). Trimming stripped 4 bases from V and 5 bases from J, with 19 bases between. This CDR3 is built from 16 residues. Germline V CDR1 and CDR2: SGHTA, FQGNSA. In nucleotides, the CDR3 is TGTGCCAGCAGCTCCCCCCCGACCCCGGGAGTAGATACGCAGTATTTT. Encoded protein: CASSSPPTPGVDTQYF.

At least ten counts were recorded for this clonotype. This chain joins TRBV5-5 and TRBJ2-1; TRBD2 might be the D (6 bases). Trimming removed 6 bases from V and 9 bases from J, with 25 bases in between. The CDR3 spans 16 residues. Germline-derived CDR1 and CDR2 are SGHKS and YYEKEE (reference sequence). The CDR3 DNA reads TGTGCCAGCAAACGCGGAGGGCTAGCGTTTTTGGGTGAGCAGTTCTTC. It yields the protein CASKRGGLAFLGEQFF.

In the case of this clonotype: Given a much more abundant clone one base away, this may be a read error. The rearrangement uses TRBV12-3 or TRBV12-4 and TRBJ2-1, with D possibly matching TRBD2 (6 bases). The CDR3 has 17 residues. This CDR3 is CDSSFKRTGVRDNEQFF. The CDR3 bases are TGTGACAGCAGTTTTAAAAGAACGGGAGTAAGGGACAATGAGCAGTTCTTC.